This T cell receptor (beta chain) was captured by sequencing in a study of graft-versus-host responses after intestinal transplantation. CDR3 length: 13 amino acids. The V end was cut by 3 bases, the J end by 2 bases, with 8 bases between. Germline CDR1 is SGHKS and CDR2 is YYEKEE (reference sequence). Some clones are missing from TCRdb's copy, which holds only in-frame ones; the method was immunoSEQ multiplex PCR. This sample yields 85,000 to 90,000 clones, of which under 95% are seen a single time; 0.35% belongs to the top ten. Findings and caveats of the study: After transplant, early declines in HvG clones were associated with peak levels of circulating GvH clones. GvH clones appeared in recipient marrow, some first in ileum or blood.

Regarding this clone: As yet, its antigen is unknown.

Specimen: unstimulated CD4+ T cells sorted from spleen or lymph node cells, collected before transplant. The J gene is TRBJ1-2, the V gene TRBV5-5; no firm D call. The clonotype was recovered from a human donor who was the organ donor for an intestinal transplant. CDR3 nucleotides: TGTGCCAGCAGCTCAACTATCAACTATGGCTACACCTTC. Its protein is CASSSTINYGYTF.